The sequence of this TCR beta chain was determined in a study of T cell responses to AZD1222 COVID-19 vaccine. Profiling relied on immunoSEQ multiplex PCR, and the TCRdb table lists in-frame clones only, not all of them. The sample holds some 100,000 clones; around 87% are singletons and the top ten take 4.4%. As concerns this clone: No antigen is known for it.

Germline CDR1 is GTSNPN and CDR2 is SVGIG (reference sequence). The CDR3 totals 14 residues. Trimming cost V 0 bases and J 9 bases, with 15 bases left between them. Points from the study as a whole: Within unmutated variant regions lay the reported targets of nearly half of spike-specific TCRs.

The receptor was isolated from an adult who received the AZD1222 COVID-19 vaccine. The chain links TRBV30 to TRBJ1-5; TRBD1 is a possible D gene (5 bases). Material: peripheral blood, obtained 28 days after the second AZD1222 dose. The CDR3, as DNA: TGTGCCTGGAGTGTAGCTAGGGGCGAGGGGCCCCAGCATTTT. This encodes CAWSVARGEGPQHF.